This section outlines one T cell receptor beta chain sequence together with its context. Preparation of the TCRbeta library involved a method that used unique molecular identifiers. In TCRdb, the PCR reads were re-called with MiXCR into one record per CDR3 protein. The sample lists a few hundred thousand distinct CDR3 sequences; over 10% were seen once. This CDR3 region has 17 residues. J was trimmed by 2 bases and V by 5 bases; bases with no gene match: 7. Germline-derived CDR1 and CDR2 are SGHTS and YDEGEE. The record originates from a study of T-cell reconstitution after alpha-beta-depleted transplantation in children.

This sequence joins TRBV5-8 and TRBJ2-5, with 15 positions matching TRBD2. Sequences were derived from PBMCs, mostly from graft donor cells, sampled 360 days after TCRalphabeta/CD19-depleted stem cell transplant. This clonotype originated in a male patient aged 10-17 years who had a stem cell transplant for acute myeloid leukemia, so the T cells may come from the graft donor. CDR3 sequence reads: CASRGQGLAGGQETQYF. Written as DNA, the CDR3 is TGTGCCAGCAGGGGACAGGGACTAGCGGGGGGACAAGAGACCCAGTACTTC.